This T cell receptor beta chain was sequenced in a study of blood T cell repertoires in COVID-19. Germline V gene sequence: CDR1 SGHTA, CDR2 FQGNSA. CDR3 length equals 14 residues. After removal of 3 bases from V and 10 bases from J, the junction contained 6 bases not matched to a gene. Cohort allocation depended upon clinical history that participants reported. Two consecutive negative NP/OP PCR tests, clearance, or resolved symptoms defined Cohort 3 recovery. Using immunoSEQ multiplex PCR, the repertoire was profiled, and TCRdb retains in-frame clones only, with some absent. Of hundreds of thousands of clones listed, about nine tenths were seen once; the top ten hold around 7.9%.

The clonotype comes from a woman in her sixties who had recovered from COVID-19. Specimen: PBMCs or T cells enriched from blood (not recorded which). The chain combines TRBV7-2 with TRBJ1-4, with 9 bases fitting TRBD1. The CDR3 loop reads CASSFTQTGGKLFF. The CDR3 bases are TGTGCCAGCAGCTTCACTCAGACAGGGGGAAAACTGTTTTTT.